The following is a TCR beta chain sequence with its context. The sample's time point: after neoadjuvant nivolumab, at surgical resection. The entry originates in a study of neoadjuvant anti-PD-1 for oral cavity cancer. Study information: Most patients had three to four biweekly doses of 3 mg/kg nivolumab before resection.

The CDR3 is 14 amino acids. TCRdb keeps only in-frame clones here, not all; method: immunoSEQ multiplex PCR. The repertoire consists of more than 25,000 clones, with about 80% occurring once and the leading ten covering around 3.7%. This chain connects TRBV12-2 to TRBJ1-2; whether TRBD1, the table's D call, matches the DNA was not checked. TRBV12-2 is assigned pseudogene status. The sequence was obtained from a person aged 35-79 years with oral cavity squamous cell carcinoma. Sequences were derived from PBMCs, sampled after nivolumab (anti-PD-1) treatment. The CDR3 loop is CASRLLQGCYGYTF. The CDR3, as DNA: TGTGCAAGTCGCTTACTACAGGGGTGCTATGGCTACACCTTC.